Included here is one T cell receptor beta chain sequence, with context. Its antigen is not known. This sample is drawn from a study of T cell responses to AZD1222 COVID-19 vaccine. Study-wide findings and caveats: Breadth and depth of Spike-specific TCRs rose after two AZD1222 doses.

Produced via immunoSEQ multiplex PCR; TCRdb's table is partial and in-frame only. This sample has 140,000 to 150,000 clones, with roughly 93% found just once. Per the germline V gene, CDR1 is LNHDA and CDR2 is SQIVND (reference sequence). Between the trimmed V and J ends, which lost 5 bases and 2 bases, there was a span of 8 bases. The CDR3 totals 13 residues. This receptor was taken from an adult in good health. This rearrangement joins TRBV19 to TRBJ2-3; D unclear. This specimen was peripheral blood, taken on day 0 of AZD1222 vaccination. CDR3 nucleotides: TGTGCCAGTAGTTCGACGGCCACAGATACGCAGTATTTT. It yields the protein CASSSTATDTQYF.